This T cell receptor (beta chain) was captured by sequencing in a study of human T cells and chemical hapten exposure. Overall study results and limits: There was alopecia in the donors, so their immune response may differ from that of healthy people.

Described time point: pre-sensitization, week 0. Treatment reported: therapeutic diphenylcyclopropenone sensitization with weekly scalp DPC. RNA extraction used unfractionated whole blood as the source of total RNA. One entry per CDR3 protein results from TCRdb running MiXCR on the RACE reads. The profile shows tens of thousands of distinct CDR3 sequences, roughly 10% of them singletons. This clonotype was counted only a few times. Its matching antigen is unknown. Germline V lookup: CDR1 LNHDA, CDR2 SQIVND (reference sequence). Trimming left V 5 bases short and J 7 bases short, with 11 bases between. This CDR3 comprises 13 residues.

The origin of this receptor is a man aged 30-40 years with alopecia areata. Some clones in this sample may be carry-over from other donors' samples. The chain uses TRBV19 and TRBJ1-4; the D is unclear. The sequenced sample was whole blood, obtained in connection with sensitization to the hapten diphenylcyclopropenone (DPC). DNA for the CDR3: TGTGCCAGTAGTCCAAGGACGGTTGAAAAACTGTTTTTT. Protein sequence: CASSPRTVEKLFF.